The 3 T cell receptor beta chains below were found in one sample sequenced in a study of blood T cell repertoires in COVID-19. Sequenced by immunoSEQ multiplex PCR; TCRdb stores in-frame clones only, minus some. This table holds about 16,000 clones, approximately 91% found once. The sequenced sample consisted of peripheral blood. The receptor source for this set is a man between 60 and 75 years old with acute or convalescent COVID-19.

In DNA form, the CDR3 reads TGTGCCAGCAGCCAAGATCGGGATAGCGGGAACACAGATACGCAGTATTTT. Translating it yields CASSQDRDSGNTDTQYF. V gene TRBV4-2 combines with J gene TRBJ2-3; 8 bases line up with TRBD2. Germline values: CDR1 LGHNA, CDR2 YNFKEQ. The CDR3 spans 17 residues. With V trimmed by 0 bases and J by 2 bases, 7 bases remained unmatched.

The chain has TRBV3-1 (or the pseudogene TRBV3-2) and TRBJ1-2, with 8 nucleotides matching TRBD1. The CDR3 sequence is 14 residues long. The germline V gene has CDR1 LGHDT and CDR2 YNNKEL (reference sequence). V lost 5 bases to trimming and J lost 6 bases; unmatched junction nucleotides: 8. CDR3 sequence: CASSNGQGAHGYTF. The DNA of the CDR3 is TGTGCCAGCAGCAACGGGCAGGGGGCTCATGGCTACACCTTC.

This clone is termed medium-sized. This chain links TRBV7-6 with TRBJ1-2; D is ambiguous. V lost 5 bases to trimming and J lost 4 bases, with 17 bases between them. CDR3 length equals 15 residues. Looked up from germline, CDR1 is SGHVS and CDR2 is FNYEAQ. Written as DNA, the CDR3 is TGTGCCAGCAGCCCGGAACTAACCGGGGTCTATGGCTACACCTTC. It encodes CASSPELTGVYGYTF.